This TCR beta chain was retrieved from a study of shared clonotypes between healthy human individuals. Across the study: For every donor, three CD4 naive, three CD4 memory, two CD8 naive and one CD8 memory plates were used.

This clone appeared once. What it binds is unknown. Execution of the assay was at deep level. The repertoire was sequenced with immunoSEQ multiplex PCR; TCRdb's copy has only in-frame clones and lacks some. The sample lists roughly 220,000 clones, 65% to 70% occurring once. Regarding the study as a whole: Enrolling few donors narrowed the genetic and exposure-history diversity that was represented.

Investigators divided CD4+ cells into CD45RA+ naive and CD45RA-negative memory subsets. The sequenced sample consisted of memory CD4+ T cells sorted from blood. The subset denotes: CD45RA-negative fraction. The receptor was derived from a man under 40 in good health.

CDR3 in amino acids: CASSLDRQRNYEQYF. The CDR3 region has the DNA TGTGCCAGCAGCTTAGATCGGCAAAGAAATTACGAGCAGTACTTC. The chain employs TRBV7-9 and TRBJ2-7; D call uncertain. Trimming cost V 1 base and J 4 bases, with 14 bases left between them. Germline-derived CDR1 and CDR2 are SEHNR and FQNEAQ (reference sequence). The CDR3 runs to 15 residues.